Below are 14 T cell receptor beta chains sequenced from a single sample in a study of shared T cell receptors in the human thymus. Generated by immunoSEQ multiplex PCR, the TCRdb table keeps only in-frame clones and is missing some. The sample carries roughly 710,000 clones, 70% to 90% recorded once. This sample also appeared in a second study, on human thymus T cells.

Sequenced input: thymocytes. These receptors all stem from a girl under two years old with a congenital heart defect.

The chain links TRBV19 to TRBJ1-4, with D possibly TRBD1 on 5 matching bases. V lost 3 bases and J lost 1, with 27 bases in between. CDR3 length equals 21 residues. Germline V gives CDR1 LNHDA, CDR2 SQIVND (reference sequence). The CDR3 DNA is TGTGCCAGTAGTATTTGCGTCAAGGGAGTCCTGCGGGGGATAACTAATGAAAAACTGTTTTTT. Translated: CASSICVKGVLRGITNEKLFF.

About this clone itself: The junction departs from the called germline gene at one end, perhaps through a read error. The chain combines TRBV5-1 with TRBJ1-1; tentatively, D is TRBD1 (6 bases). In germline, CDR1 is SGHRS, CDR2 YFSETQ. This CDR3 comprises 14 residues. CDR3 residues: CASSLIRGIKEAFF. CDR3 sequence (DNA): TGTGCCAGCAGCTTGATCAGGGGCATCAAGGAAGCTTTCTTT.

CDR3 in amino acids: CASSWSGSGHTEAFF. The CDR3 DNA sequence: TGTGCCAGCAGTTGGTCGGGCAGCGGACACACTGAAGCTTTCTTT. V and J are TRBV28 and TRBJ1-1; no clear D gene. This CDR3 has 15 residues. Germline V gene lookup returns CDR1 MDHEN and CDR2 SYDVKM. The V end lost 4 bases, the J end lost 3 bases, and 15 bases lay between the germline ends.

The CDR3 DNA is TGTGCCAGCTCAAAGGGGGATCGGATTAACAATTCACCCCTCCACTTT. It is translated as CASSKGDRINNSPLHF. J is TRBJ1-6 and V is TRBV18; TRBD1 might be the D (6 bases). The V gene's germline CDR1 is KGHSH and CDR2 LQKENI. The CDR3 loop spans 16 amino acids. V shed 5 bases and J shed 7 bases, with 18 bases lying between them.

V gene TRBV14 combines with J gene TRBJ2-7; D unclear. CDR3 length equals 17 residues. Germline assignment: CDR1 SGHDN and CDR2 FVKESK. V lost 3 bases, J lost 1 base, and 19 bases lay in between. CDR3 amino acids: CASSQSFRLPRSYEQYF. In DNA, the CDR3 is TGTGCCAGCAGCCAGTCTTTTCGACTTCCTCGATCCTACGAGCAGTACTTC. The full variable domain, completed using reference TRBV14 and TRBJ2-7, is EAGVTQFPSHSVIEKGQTVTLRCDPISGHDNLYWYRRVMGKEIKFLLHFVKESKQDESGMPNNRFLAERTGGTYSTLKVQPAELEDSGVYFCASSQSFRLPRSYEQYFGPGTRLTVT.

This chain uses TRBV29-1 with TRBJ2-3; the match to TRBD2 covers 10 bases. The CDR3 runs to 14 residues. V was clipped by 7 bases and J by 7 bases; unmatched bases: 11. Germline CDR1 is SQVTM and CDR2 is ANQGSEA. The CDR3 DNA is TGCAGCGGCCAAACCGGGACTAGCGTAAATACGCAGTATTTT. Translated, it gives CSGQTGTSVNTQYF.

This clone was picked up one time. V gene TRBV4-3 combines with J gene TRBJ1-2; D gene unclear. CDR3 length: 15 amino acids. Germline CDR1 and CDR2: LGHNA and YSLEER. Trimming removed 2 bases at V and 3 bases at J, with 13 bases between. The CDR3 nucleotides read TGCGCCAGCAGCCAATCTCTCAAGCGGCACTATGGCTACACCTTC. It translates to CASSQSLKRHYGYTF.

This clone was seen only once. The chain joins TRBV7-9 to TRBJ1-2; D is possibly TRBD1 (5 bases). This CDR3 comprises 13 residues. In germline, CDR1 is SEHNR, CDR2 FQNEAQ (reference sequence). Between the trimmed V and J ends, which lost 6 bases and 3 bases, there was a span of 11 bases. DNA of the CDR3: TGTGCCAGCAGAGCGTCGGGGGACTATGGCTACACCTTC. Translating gives CASRASGDYGYTF.

The chain uses TRBV27 and TRBJ2-7; TRBD1 matches at 7 bases. The V gene's germline CDR1 is MNHEY and CDR2 SMNVEV (reference sequence). This CDR3 spans 16 amino acids. J gave up 1 base and V 7 bases, and 13 bases lay outside the gene matches. In DNA, the CDR3 is TGTGCCAGCATGCAATGGGGCAGGGGGTTATCCTACGAGCAGTACTTC. It specifies CASMQWGRGLSYEQYF.

This chain links TRBV4-1 with TRBJ2-3; 7 bases are shared with TRBD1. This CDR3 has 14 amino acids. CDR1 is MGHRA and CDR2 is YSYEKL in the germline V gene. V shed 6 bases, J shed 6 bases, and the junction held 9 bases outside the gene matches. The CDR3 here is CASRRQGRSDTQYF. DNA for the CDR3: TGCGCCAGCAGAAGACAGGGCCGCTCGGATACGCAGTATTTT.

V is TRBV5-5 and J is TRBJ2-1; D gene ambiguous. Germline assignment: CDR1 SGHKS and CDR2 YYEKEE (reference sequence). CDR3 length: 14 residues. The germline V and J ends were trimmed by 0 bases and 7 bases, with 11 bases remaining between them. CDR3: CASSLVRSGNEQFF. In DNA form, the CDR3 reads TGTGCCAGCAGCTTGGTTAGATCGGGTAATGAGCAGTTCTTC.

The rearrangement joins TRBV6-5 to TRBJ1-5, with a tentative D call TRBD1 (6 bases). CDR1 is MNHEY, CDR2 SVGAGI, per germline. Trimming cost V 5 bases and J 4 bases, with 12 bases left between them. This CDR3 is built from 14 residues. The CDR3 sequence: CASSDQGLNQPQHF. The CDR3 DNA sequence: TGTGCCAGCAGTGATCAGGGGCTGAATCAGCCCCAGCATTTT.

This clone was seen a single time. The rearrangement uses TRBV7-8 and TRBJ1-5; 8 bases match TRBD1. Germline values: CDR1 SGHVS, CDR2 FQNEAQ. Trimming cost V 5 bases and J 0 bases; bases outside gene matches: 9. The CDR3 contains 17 residues. This CDR3 reads CASSRYTTGASNQPQHF. The CDR3 DNA reads TGTGCCAGCAGCCGTTATACGACAGGGGCTAGCAATCAGCCCCAGCATTTT.

This clone was seen just once. The chain recombines TRBV4-2 with TRBJ2-3, with 8 bases identical to TRBD2. The V gene's germline CDR1 is LGHNA and CDR2 YNFKEQ. The CDR3 length is 15 residues. Germline trimming cut 6 bases from V and 0 bases from J; bases unmatched to any gene: 5. The CDR3 nucleotides are TGTGCCAGCAGTCCCGGGGGGGCCAGCACAGATACGCAGTATTTT. As protein: CASSPGGASTDTQYF.